This TCR beta chain came from a study of blood T cell repertoires in COVID-19. This clone occurred a few times. Sequencing used immunoSEQ multiplex PCR; TCRdb keeps in-frame clones, though not all of them. Counted here are tens of thousands of clones, 75% to 90% occurring once; the ten biggest clones make up roughly 5.7%. Sample: peripheral blood. This TCR derives from a human donor in a cohort sampled during active COVID-19.

Here the CDR3 reads CASSEGGGRAFF. The CDR3 coding sequence is TGTGCCAGCAGTGAAGGTGGAGGACGGGCTTTCTTT. V and J are TRBV6-1 and TRBJ1-1; D unclear. The CDR3 contains 12 residues. The V end lost 1 base, the J end lost 11 bases, and 11 bases lay between the germline ends. The V gene's germline CDR1 is MNHNS and CDR2 SASEGT.